This TCR beta chain was found in a study of technical replicates of blood from a few donors. The assay was immunoSEQ multiplex PCR, and TCRdb's table has in-frame clones only and misses some. The sample records 53,000 or so clones, 80% to 95% being singletons. CDR3 size: 15 residues. The germline V gene has CDR1 PRHDT and CDR2 FYEKMQ (reference sequence). With 3 bases removed from V and 0 bases from J, the gap between germline ends came to 9 bases. The V and J genes are TRBV13 and TRBJ2-1; tentative D call: TRBD2 (5 bases). This TCR was sampled from a human donor in good health. Some clones in this sample may be carry-over from other donors' samples. Sequencing was carried out using PBMCs. This CDR3 is CASSLLEGSYNEQFF. CDR3 nucleotides: TGTGCCAGCAGCTTGCTTGAGGGCTCCTACAATGAGCAGTTCTTC.